This T cell receptor (beta chain) was profiled in a study of glioma-infiltrating T cells after dendritic cell vaccination. For the study at large: Between the early 2000s and the early 2010s, patients got autologous tumor lysate-pulsed dendritic cell vaccines. Study-wide results and caveats: The cohort had few patients with full blood and tumor sets.

The primer mix had 60 V beta and 13 J beta primers. The repertoire was sequenced with immunoSEQ multiplex PCR; TCRdb's copy has only in-frame clones and lacks some. The sample carries approximately 99,000 clones, roughly 80% recorded once. Time point defined: after dendritic cell vaccination, including at tumor progression/relapse. About this clone: What it binds is not known.

CDR3 length: 15 residues. Germline trimming cut 5 bases from V and 3 bases from J; bases unmatched to any gene: 3. CDR1 LNHDA and CDR2 SQIVND come from the germline V gene (reference sequence). The chain has TRBV19 and TRBJ2-3; 12 bases are a match to TRBD2. The sequence derives from a human donor with glioblastoma. Sequencing used blood, obtained after dendritic cell vaccination. CDR3 in amino acids: CASSSGTSGTDTQYF. CDR3 DNA: TGTGCCAGTAGTTCCGGGACTAGCGGGACAGATACGCAGTATTTT.